One sample yielded the 14 T cell receptor beta chains listed below, sequenced in a study of T cell responses to AZD1222 COVID-19 vaccine. Using immunoSEQ multiplex PCR, the repertoire was profiled, and TCRdb retains in-frame clones only, with some absent. The sample contains some 120,000 clones, less than 95% of which appear only once. Source: peripheral blood, taken on day 0 of AZD1222 vaccination. These receptors were collected from an adult in good health.

CDR3 bases: TGTGCCAGCAGCGTGGGCGGACCCCAGGAGACCCAGTACTTC. Amino acids: CASSVGGPQETQYF. The V and J genes are TRBV9 and TRBJ2-5, with D uncertain. The CDR3 consists of 14 residues. The ends were cut back, 2 bases at V and 5 bases at J, with 13 bases in the middle. In germline, CDR1 is SGDLS, CDR2 YYNGEE.

The chain combines TRBV7-8 with TRBJ2-3; D uncertain. The germline gives CDR1 SGHVS, CDR2 FQNEAQ. There are 17 residues in the CDR3. Trimming took 5 bases from V and 4 from J, leaving 22 bases between them. The CDR3 nucleotides read TGTGCCAGCAGCCCCGCCCCCGGACCGCAACCTTCAGATACGCAGTATTTT. It encodes CASSPAPGPQPSDTQYF.

The chain links TRBV2 to TRBJ2-4, with D maybe TRBD1 (7 bases). V gave up 3 bases and J gave up 7 bases, with 13 bases separating them. There are 14 residues in the CDR3. Germline V CDR1 and CDR2: SNHLY, FYNNEI. This CDR3 reads CASSDRGVLNIQYF. The CDR3 DNA reads TGTGCCAGCAGTGACAGGGGGGTTTTGAACATTCAGTACTTC. Full variable domain (remainder filled in from reference TRBV2 and TRBJ2-4): EPEVTQTPSHQVTQMGQEVILRCVPISNHLYFYWYRQILGQKVEFLVSFYNNEISEKSEIFDDQFSVERPDGSNFTLKIRSTKLEDSAMYFCASSDRGVLNIQYFGAGTRLSVL.

V and J are TRBV4-1 and TRBJ1-2; D not certain. The V end was cut by 4 bases, the J end by 7 bases, with 19 bases between. CDR3 length: 15 residues. CDR1 and CDR2 from the germline V gene are MGHRA and YSYEKL. Here the CDR3 DNA reads TGCGCCAGCAGCCTCCGGGCCTTGATTCGTCCTGGCTACACCTTC. This encodes CASSLRALIRPGYTF.

The rearrangement uses TRBV7-8 and TRBJ1-3; D gene uncertain. Germline V gene lookup returns CDR1 SGHVS and CDR2 FQNEAQ. The CDR3 contains 15 residues. V lost 1 base, J lost 2 bases, and 9 bases lay in between. For the CDR3, the DNA is TGTGCCAGCAGCTTAGGTTGGGCTGCTGGAAACACCATATATTTT. This encodes CASSLGWAAGNTIYF.

This chain connects TRBV2 to TRBJ2-7; D not resolved. V lost 8 bases and J 6 bases, leaving 17 bases between the germline ends. Germline CDR1 reads SNHLY; CDR2 reads FYNNEI. The CDR3 is made up of 13 amino acids. The CDR3 nucleotides read TGTGCCAGCTCGTTAGTGGGTGTAGGCGAGCAGTACTTC. Residues: CASSLVGVGEQYF.

The chain is built from TRBV20-1 and TRBJ2-2, with D perhaps TRBD2 (6 bases). Germline loops: CDR1 DFQATT, CDR2 SNEGSKA (reference sequence). The length of the CDR3 is 15 residues. V lost 4 bases to trimming and J lost 6 bases, with 18 bases between them. The CDR3 here is CSANEGGVGSGELFF. The CDR3 region has the DNA TGCAGTGCTAATGAGGGAGGAGTGGGCTCCGGGGAGCTGTTTTTT.

V and J are TRBV19 and TRBJ1-4; 9 nucleotides line up with TRBD1. V was pared by 6 bases and J by 7 bases, with 6 bases of the junction left unmatched. This CDR3 comprises 14 residues. Germline V gives CDR1 LNHDA, CDR2 SQIVND (reference sequence). The CDR3 region is CASSMDRGVEKLFF. As DNA, the CDR3 is TGTGCCAGTAGCATGGACAGGGGAGTTGAAAAACTGTTTTTT. Drawing the rest from reference TRBV19 and TRBJ1-4, the complete variable domain is DGGITQSPKYLFRKEGQNVTLSCEQNLNHDAMYWYRQDPGQGLRLIYYSQIVNDFQKGDIAEGYSVSREKKESFPLTVTSAQKNPTAFYLCASSMDRGVEKLFFGSGTQLSVL.

The V call is TRBV25-1, the J call TRBJ2-7; perhaps TRBD1 as D (6 bases). V was cut by 4 bases and J by 6 bases, with 10 bases left in between. Germline lookup yields CDR1 MGHDK and CDR2 SYGVNS. This CDR3 comprises 12 residues. The DNA of the CDR3 is TGTGCCAGCAGTGGGAACAGGGTCGAGCAGTACTTC. Its translation is CASSGNRVEQYF.

The J gene is TRBJ2-1, the V gene TRBV7-9; 7 bases fit TRBD2. Germline V lookup: CDR1 SEHNR, CDR2 FQNEAQ (reference sequence). J was trimmed by 7 bases and V by 5 bases; bases with no gene match: 11. CDR3 size: 15 residues. CDR3 residues: CASSPGGFRVNEQFF. Written as DNA, the CDR3 is TGTGCCAGCAGCCCCGGGGGGTTTAGGGTTAATGAGCAGTTCTTC.

V is TRBV24-1 and J is TRBJ2-2; TRBD1 matches 8 bases. The germline CDR1 and CDR2 sequences are KGHDR and SFDVKD. The CDR3 runs 15 residues. V lost 3 bases and J lost 3; bases outside the gene matches: 2. In nucleotides, the CDR3 is TGTGCCACCAGTGATCGGGGACAGGACACCGGGGAGCTGTTTTTT. It specifies CATSDRGQDTGELFF.

The V call is TRBV3-1 (or the pseudogene TRBV3-2), the J call TRBJ1-5; tentatively, D is TRBD1 (6 bases). V lost 0 bases and J lost 2, with 8 bases in between. This CDR3 is 15 amino acids long. From germline, CDR1 is LGHDT and CDR2 YNNKEL (reference sequence). CDR3 bases: TGTGCCAGCAGCCAAGAATCAGGGGGCAATCAGCCCCAGCATTTT. Protein sequence: CASSQESGGNQPQHF.

The chain links TRBV29-1 to TRBJ2-5; D not certain. Looked up from germline, CDR1 is SQVTM and CDR2 is ANQGSEA. V dropped 3 bases and J dropped 5 bases, with 10 bases sitting between them. The CDR3 loop spans 12 amino acids. The CDR3 region is CSVELGWETQYF. The CDR3 DNA reads TGCAGCGTTGAGTTAGGATGGGAGACCCAGTACTTC. Variable domain in full (rest from reference TRBV29-1 and TRBJ2-5): SAVISQKPSRDICQRGTSLTIQCQVDSQVTMMFWYRQQPGQSLTLIATANQGSEATYESGFVIDKFPISRPNLTFSTLTVSNMSPEDSSIYLCSVELGWETQYFGPGTRLLVL.

The rearrangement links TRBV7-3 to TRBJ1-6; the D is unclear. This CDR3 is 13 amino acids long. The germline V gene has CDR1 SGHTA and CDR2 FQGTGA. Between the trimmed V and J ends, which lost 9 bases and 0 bases, there was a span of 6 bases. CDR3 sequence: CASSSSYNSPLHF. In DNA form, the CDR3 reads TGTGCCAGTTCGAGCTCCTATAATTCACCCCTCCACTTT.